The following is a T cell receptor beta chain sequence with its context. The sample originates from a study of T cell clones after liver transplantation. Trimming left V 6 bases short and J 6 bases short, with 13 bases between. Germline V gene lookup returns CDR1 WNHNN and CDR2 SYGVQD (reference sequence). The CDR3 has 13 amino acids. Measured with immunoSEQ multiplex PCR; TCRdb has only the in-frame clones, and not every one. This table holds about 80,000 clones, around four fifths found once. Sequencing used CD4+ T cells from blood, obtained around 42 months after liver transplant. The TCR comes from a human patient who received a liver transplant. Some of the T cells may derive from the graft donor. The V gene is TRBV10-1, the J gene TRBJ2-3; unclear D gene. CDR3 residues: CASSLRRSDTQYF. The CDR3 bases are TGCGCCAGCAGCCTGCGTCGGTCGGATACGCAGTATTTT.